This TCR beta chain was documented in a study of shared clonotypes between healthy human individuals. Study conclusions and caveats: The genetic and exposure-history diversity represented was limited by few donors.

In regard to this clone: Its antigen is undetermined. A far larger clone is one base from this, pointing to a likely read error.

All donors qualified as healthy HIV-negative adults and had experienced no recent acute infections or vaccinations. CDR1 is SQVTM and CDR2 is ANQGSEA in the germline V gene. The V and J ends lost 6 bases and 4 bases, in that order; junction bases with no gene match: 8. The CDR3 is made up of 13 amino acids. The sequenced material, unsorted PBMC DNA, was run on ten immunoSEQ deep assay plates. Clones were sequenced by immunoSEQ multiplex PCR, and TCRdb holds only the in-frame ones, with some missing. This sample has around 500,000 clones, with approximately 84% found just once. The source is a woman between 35 and 50 years old in good health. Some clones in this sample may be carry-over from other donors' samples. The chain combines TRBV29-1 with TRBJ2-7, with TRBD1 identical over 8 bases. The sequenced material came from PBMCs. The CDR3 reads CSVGGQDVYEQYF. The CDR3 DNA follows: TGCAGCGTGGGGGGACAGGACGTATACGAGCAGTACTTC.